A selection of T cell receptor beta chains follows, all from one sample in a study of blood T cell repertoires in COVID-19. Using immunoSEQ multiplex PCR, the repertoire was profiled, and TCRdb retains in-frame clones only, with some absent. The sample has hundreds of thousands of clones; roughly 80% are singletons. Sequences were obtained from PBMCs or T cells enriched from blood (not recorded which). Source of these receptors: a man between 40 and 49 years old who had been exposed to COVID-19. The CDR3 runs from the conserved cysteine through the conserved F or W. D genes are given only for firm matches. Not every row has a clone size; where given, it reads once, few, many or a size class.

d_call	cdr3_length	v_call	clone_size	j_call	cdr3_aa	cdr3_nt
TRBD2	18	TRBV7-7	-	TRBJ2-5	CASSPGLAGSPRRETQYF	TGTGCTAGCAGCCCCGGTCTAGCGGGATCCCCGAGACGAGAGACCCAGTACTTC
-	14	TRBV6-5	-	TRBJ2-3	CASRSRDSEGAQYF	TGTGCCAGCAGAAGCCGGGACTCCGAAGGGGCGCAGTATTTT
TRBD1	16	TRBV27	-	TRBJ2-7	CASSLGMGTVADEQYF	TGTGCCAGCAGTTTAGGGATGGGGACAGTTGCTGACGAGCAGTACTTC
TRBD1	15	TRBV10-3	few	TRBJ1-1	CAISDSNRGWLGAFF	TGTGCCATCAGTGATTCCAACAGGGGTTGGCTTGGAGCTTTCTTT
TRBD1	17	TRBV7-8	-	TRBJ2-7	CASSLGGTGSTSSEQYF	TGTGCCAGCAGCTTAGGAGGGACAGGGTCCACCTCCTCCGAGCAGTACTTC
-	14	TRBV10-1	-	TRBJ2-1	CASSGHHSNNEQFF	TGCGCCAGTTCGGGACACCACTCAAACAATGAGCAGTTCTTC
-	12	TRBV9	once	TRBJ1-3	CASSRGSDTIYF	TGTGCCAGCAGCCGGGGATCGGACACCATATATTTT
-	13	TRBV27	-	TRBJ1-4	CASSLKVAEKLFF	TGTGCCAGCAGTTTAAAAGTGGCTGAAAAACTGTTTTTT
-	13	TRBV6-5	-	TRBJ1-1	CASSLQGGTEAFF	TGTGCCAGCAGTCTACAGGGCGGCACTGAAGCTTTCTTT
-	15	TRBV21-1	few	TRBJ1-3	CASSPTLRGDDTIYF	TGTGCCAGCAGTCCCACCCTGCGGGGGGATGACACCATATATTTT
-	15	TRBV10-3	-	TRBJ1-4	CAISETGQNNEKLFF	TGTGCCATCAGTGAGACAGGACAGAATAATGAAAAACTGTTTTTT
TRBD2	18	TRBV7-9	-	TRBJ2-7	CASSPPSRLAGAHYEQYF	TGTGCCAGCAGCCCGCCTTCAAGGCTAGCGGGAGCGCACTACGAGCAGTACTTC
-	15	TRBV7-9	-	TRBJ2-1	CASSSGSASRNEQFF	TGTGCCAGCAGCTCGGGTAGCGCCTCCCGGAATGAGCAGTTCTTC
-	14	TRBV7-3	-	TRBJ2-1	CASSQTRKDNEQFF	TGTGCCAGCAGCCAGACTAGGAAGGACAATGAGCAGTTCTTC
TRBD1	16	TRBV7-9	-	TRBJ1-5	CASSLGQGRENQPQHF	TGTGCCAGCAGCCTGGGACAGGGAAGGGAAAATCAGCCCCAGCATTTT
TRBD1	14	TRBV7-2	-	TRBJ2-7	CASSPRGSWYEQYF	TGTGCCAGCAGCCCCAGGGGGAGTTGGTACGAGCAGTACTTC
-	17	TRBV27	once	TRBJ1-4	CASSPRASRVTNEKLFF	TGTGCCAGCAGTCCCCGTGCGAGCAGGGTTACTAATGAAAAACTGTTTTTT
-	17	TRBV29-1	-	TRBJ1-2	CSVPDRAMGRGHYGYTF	TGCAGCGTTCCTGATCGGGCGATGGGGAGGGGCCACTATGGCTACACCTTC
-	14	TRBV6-5	-	TRBJ2-7	CASSLTSPLYEQYF	TGTGCCAGCAGTCTCACTAGTCCGTTATACGAGCAGTACTTC
TRBD2	16	TRBV4-1	few	TRBJ2-1	CASSQVSGRPYNEQFF	TGCGCCAGCAGCCAAGTCAGCGGGAGACCTTACAATGAGCAGTTCTTC
-	12	TRBV12-3/TRBV12-4	-	TRBJ2-1	CASTAVYNEQFF	TGTGCCAGCACCGCAGTGTACAATGAGCAGTTCTTC
-	16	TRBV5-6	-	TRBJ1-3	CASSLGVSFAGNTIYF	TGTGCCAGCAGCTTGGGTGTTTCCTTCGCTGGAAACACCATATATTTT
TRBD1	14	TRBV6-5	-	TRBJ1-1	CASGNRQGSTEAFF	TGTGCCAGCGGAAACAGACAGGGAAGCACTGAAGCTTTCTTT
-	12	TRBV24-1	-	TRBJ1-1	CATSDQGGEAFF	TGTGCCACCAGTGACCAGGGAGGTGAAGCTTTCTTT
-	15	TRBV5-5	once	TRBJ1-5	CASSLGQVSNQPQHF	TGTGCCAGCAGCTTGGGCCAGGTTAGCAATCAGCCCCAGCATTTT
-	15	TRBV9	-	TRBJ1-1	CASSGQQGLNTEAFF	TGTGCCAGCAGCGGCCAACAGGGACTGAACACTGAAGCTTTCTTT
-	12	TRBV4-1	-	TRBJ2-3	CASSQELDTQYF	TGCGCCAGCAGCCAGGAGTTAGATACGCAGTATTTT
-	13	TRBV5-4	-	TRBJ1-2	CASSLQGGYGYTF	TGTGCCAGCAGCTTACAGGGTGGCTATGGCTACACCTTC